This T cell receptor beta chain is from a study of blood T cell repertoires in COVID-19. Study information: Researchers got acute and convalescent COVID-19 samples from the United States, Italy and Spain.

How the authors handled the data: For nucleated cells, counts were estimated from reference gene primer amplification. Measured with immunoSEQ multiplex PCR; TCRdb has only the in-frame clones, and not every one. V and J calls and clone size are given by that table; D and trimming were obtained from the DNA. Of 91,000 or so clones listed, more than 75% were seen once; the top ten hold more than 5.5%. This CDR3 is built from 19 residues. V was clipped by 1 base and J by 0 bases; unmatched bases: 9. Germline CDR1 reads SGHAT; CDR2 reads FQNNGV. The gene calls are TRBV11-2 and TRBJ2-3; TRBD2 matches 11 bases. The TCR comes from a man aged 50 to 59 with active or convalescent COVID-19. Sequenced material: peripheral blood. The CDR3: CASSLAWASGGRSTDTQYF. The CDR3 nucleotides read TGTGCCAGCAGCTTAGCATGGGCTAGCGGGGGGCGCAGCACAGATACGCAGTATTTT.